Shown below are 30 T cell receptor beta chains from a single sample sequenced in a study of vaccination effects on CD4 cells after COVID-19. Here immunoSEQ multiplex PCR was the method, and the copy in TCRdb shows in-frame clones only, minus some. The table shows just under 45,000 clones, with roughly 72% occurring only once. Their target antigens are unknown. Using viral peptide pools, the ViraFEST assay grew out antigen-specific CD4+ T cells prior to sequencing. After roughly 11 days in culture, the CD4+ T cells were isolated. Absence of prior SARS-CoV-2 infection characterized the vaccine recipients, who showed negative nucleocapsid antibodies. The input for sequencing was CD4+ T cells from PBMCs cultured with SARS-CoV-2 spike peptides, taken before COVID-19 vaccination. These receptors all stem from a human donor who received a COVID-19 vaccine.

This clone was counted a single time. V is TRBV2 and J is TRBJ1-5; no firm D call. Deletions cut 8 bases from V and 7 bases from J, with 18 bases between. The CDR3 sequence is 14 residues long. Germline values: CDR1 SNHLY, CDR2 FYNNEI. CDR3 region: CASDVSEVGQPQHF. In nucleotides, the CDR3 is TGTGCCAGCGATGTATCAGAGGTTGGGCAGCCCCAGCATTTT.

The chain uses TRBV6-2 or TRBV6-3 and TRBJ2-6; 7 positions match TRBD1. CDR3 size: 16 residues. With 5 bases clipped from V and 0 bases from J, the junction kept 4 bases outside the gene matches. CDR1 is MNHEY, CDR2 SVGEGT, per germline. This CDR3 reads CASSTGQVSGANVLTF. CDR3 sequence (DNA): TGTGCCAGCAGTACTGGACAGGTCTCTGGGGCCAACGTCCTGACTTTC.

The chain uses TRBV4-3 and TRBJ2-3, with 11 bases matching TRBD2. CDR1 and CDR2 from the germline V gene are LGHNA and YSLEER. This CDR3 comprises 15 residues. V lost 1 base to trimming and J lost 4 bases; unmatched junction nucleotides: 1. The CDR3 sequence is CASSQGLAGPDTQYF. CDR3 bases: TGCGCCAGCAGCCAAGGACTAGCGGGGCCAGATACGCAGTATTTT.

This chain joins TRBV4-1 and TRBJ2-6; D is unresolved. V lost 1 base and J lost 0, with 16 bases in between. CDR3 size: 19 residues. Germline CDR1 is MGHRA and CDR2 is YSYEKL. The CDR3 protein is CASSQVGQLPHSGANVLTF. The CDR3 DNA reads TGCGCCAGCAGCCAAGTTGGGCAGCTACCCCACTCTGGGGCCAACGTCCTGACTTTC.

V is TRBV5-1 and J is TRBJ2-7, with D unresolved. Trimming pared 0 bases from V and 0 bases from J, leaving 4 bases between. This CDR3 comprises 13 residues. CDR1 and CDR2 from the germline V gene are SGHRS and YFSETQ. This CDR3 reads CASSLDNSYEQYV. The CDR3 DNA is TGCGCCAGCAGCTTGGATAACTCCTACGAGCAGTACGTC.

This sequence joins TRBV6-5 and TRBJ2-5; TRBD2 matches 9 bases. Germline V lookup: CDR1 MNHEY, CDR2 SVGAGI. V shed 6 bases and J 5 bases; nucleotides not matched to a gene: 10. The CDR3 has 15 residues. CDR3 sequence (DNA): TGTGCCAGCAGAGCCGGTCTAGCGGGGTATGAGACCCAGTACTTC. Residues: CASRAGLAGYETQYF.

In its sample, this clone was seen once. Within the sample, other DNA sequences also encode this same CDR3. The V gene is TRBV9, the J gene TRBJ2-3; 9 bases are shared with TRBD2. CDR3 length: 14 residues. The V segment lost 6 bases and the J segment 3 bases; nucleotides outside the gene matches: 5. Germline values: CDR1 SGDLS, CDR2 YYNGEE. CDR3 sequence: CASNQRGVTDTQYF. The CDR3 DNA reads TGTGCCAGCAACCAGCGGGGGGTTACAGATACGCAGTATTTT.

This clone has more than one count but fewer than ten. J is TRBJ1-6 and V is TRBV10-1; D not resolved. Deletions cut 2 bases from V and 7 bases from J, with 9 bases between. Germline V gene sequence: CDR1 WNHNN, CDR2 SYGVQD (reference sequence). The CDR3 length is 14 residues. CDR3 protein: CASSEGAWNSPLHF. The CDR3 DNA reads as TGCGCCAGCAGTGAGGGTGCCTGGAATTCACCCCTCCACTTT.

The chain combines TRBV19 with TRBJ2-3; D not certain. The CDR3 runs 16 residues. The ends were cut back, 5 bases at V and 2 bases at J, with 17 bases in the middle. The germline V gene encodes CDR1 LNHDA and CDR2 SQIVND (reference sequence). In DNA form, the CDR3 reads TGTGCCAGTAGTCTGACCCACCAGGTTTTCACAGATACGCAGTATTTT. It specifies CASSLTHQVFTDTQYF.

V usage is TRBV18 and J usage is TRBJ2-2; the D is unclear. The CDR3 runs to 16 residues. V was pared by 0 bases and J by 0 bases, with 8 bases between. CDR1 is KGHSH and CDR2 is LQKENI in the germline V gene. CDR3 nucleotide sequence: TGTGCCAGCTCACCACCCAGCCACACGAACACCGGGGAGCTGTTTTTT. Its translation: CASSPPSHTNTGELFF.

V gene TRBV29-1 combines with J gene TRBJ1-4; D unresolved. CDR1 SQVTM and CDR2 ANQGSEA come from the germline V gene. This CDR3 region has 13 residues. Trimming cost V 2 bases and J 5 bases, with 9 bases left between them. Here the CDR3 reads CSVEFSTNEKLFF. CDR3 DNA sequence: TGCAGCGTTGAATTCAGTACAAATGAAAAACTGTTTTTT.

The CDR3 sequence: CASSESYDEQFF. For the CDR3, the DNA is TGCGCCAGCAGTGAGTCTTACGATGAGCAGTTCTTC. V usage is TRBV10-1 and J usage is TRBJ2-1; D is uncertain. The germline V gene encodes CDR1 WNHNN and CDR2 SYGVQD (reference sequence). Trimming removed 0 bases at V and 8 bases at J, with 5 bases between. The CDR3 runs 12 residues.

The V gene is TRBV19, the J gene TRBJ1-5; D is possibly TRBD1 (5 bases). V was shortened by 4 bases and J by 3 bases, with 13 bases between the two germline ends. Germline CDR1 is LNHDA and CDR2 is SQIVND (reference sequence). The CDR3 is 15 residues long. The CDR3 DNA reads as TGTGCCAGTAGTACCCAAGGGGTAAACAATCAGCCCCAGCATTTT. As protein: CASSTQGVNNQPQHF.

CDR3 in amino acids: CASSVNSWGTEAFF. In DNA, the CDR3 is TGTGCCAGCAGCGTCAATAGTTGGGGCACTGAAGCTTTCTTT. This rearrangement joins TRBV9 to TRBJ1-1, with D unresolved. Trimming shortened V by 2 bases and J by 4 bases, and 12 bases separated the two germline ends. There are 14 residues in the CDR3. Germline V gene data show CDR1 as SGDLS and CDR2 as YYNGEE.

This clone has just a few counts. The chain employs TRBV5-1 and TRBJ1-1; tentatively, D is TRBD1 (5 bases). V was pared by 2 bases and J by 7 bases, with 12 bases between. The germline V gene encodes CDR1 SGHRS and CDR2 YFSETQ. The CDR3 extends over 13 amino acids. This CDR3 is CASSFTGAVEAFF. CDR3 nucleotide sequence: TGCGCCAGCAGCTTCACCGGGGCGGTTGAAGCTTTCTTT.

The J gene is TRBJ2-5, the V gene TRBV19, with 14 bases aligning to TRBD2. CDR1 and CDR2 (germline): LNHDA, SQIVND (reference sequence). J lost 7 bases, V lost 8 bases, and 6 bases had no gene match. The CDR3 length is 14 residues. For the CDR3, the DNA is TGTGCCAGTTCGACTAGCGGGGGGGCCGTGACCCAGTACTTC. This gives the protein CASSTSGGAVTQYF.

The chain is built from TRBV4-1 and TRBJ2-2; the D gene is possibly TRBD2 (5 bases). Germline V gene data show CDR1 as MGHRA and CDR2 as YSYEKL. The CDR3 covers 15 residues. V dropped 4 bases and J dropped 4 bases, with 13 bases sitting between them. CDR3 in amino acids: CASSLIGIRTGELFF. The DNA for the CDR3 is TGCGCCAGCAGCCTCATCGGGATCCGCACCGGGGAGCTGTTTTTT.

V usage is TRBV6-5 and J usage is TRBJ1-1, with D perhaps TRBD1 (6 bases). The germline V gene has CDR1 MNHEY and CDR2 SVGAGI. The CDR3 length is 14 residues. Trimming removed 6 bases at V and 3 bases at J, with 14 bases between. CDR3 residues: CASSNTGSHTEAFF. The DNA for the CDR3 is TGTGCCAGCAGCAATACAGGGTCTCACACTGAAGCTTTCTTT.

This chain uses TRBV28 with TRBJ1-2; no firm D call. Germline CDR1 reads MDHEN; CDR2 reads SYDVKM. V gave up 7 bases and J gave up 5 bases, with 8 bases separating them. The CDR3 length is 11 residues. CDR3 amino acids: CASTSAYGYTF. CDR3 sequence (DNA): TGTGCCAGCACCTCGGCGTATGGCTACACCTTC.

This clone ranks as large. The chain couples TRBV12-5 to TRBJ2-3; 12 positions match TRBD2. CDR1 LGHNT and CDR2 FRNRAP come from the germline V gene. V dropped 4 bases and J dropped 2; count of bases not matched to a gene: 4. The CDR3 is 16 residues long. The CDR3, as DNA: TGTGCTAGTGGTTCAGGACTAGCGGGGACCACAGATACGCAGTATTTT. Encoded protein: CASGSGLAGTTDTQYF.

The chain combines TRBV29-1 with TRBJ1-2; 12 nucleotides agree with TRBD1. This CDR3 has 13 amino acids. Trimming took 7 bases from V and 4 from J; bases not matched to a gene: 4. Germline V CDR1 and CDR2: SQVTM, ANQGSEA. The CDR3 region has the DNA TGCAGCGCCTCGGGACAGGGGGCCTATGGCTACACCTTC. It codes for CSASGQGAYGYTF.

The rearrangement links TRBV5-1 to TRBJ2-5; 9 nucleotides align to TRBD1. Per germline, CDR1 SGHRS and CDR2 YFSETQ. The CDR3 is 16 amino acids. V gave up 1 base and J gave up 5 bases; unmatched junction bases: 9. The DNA of the CDR3 is TGCGCCAGCAGCTTGACAGGGGGCGCATCCCGGGAGACCCAGTACTTC. This codes for CASSLTGGASRETQYF.

The V call is TRBV11-2, the J call TRBJ2-1; maybe TRBD1 (5 bases). Germline assignment: CDR1 SGHAT and CDR2 FQNNGV. CDR3 size: 15 residues. V lost 1 base to trimming and J lost 6 bases, with 13 bases between them. CDR3 nucleotides: TGTGCCAGCAGCTTAGTGGGTTGGCAGGGCAATGAGCAGTTCTTC. Residues: CASSLVGWQGNEQFF.

This chain connects TRBV19 to TRBJ2-7, with D perhaps matching TRBD1 (6 bases). Germline V gives CDR1 LNHDA, CDR2 SQIVND (reference sequence). CDR3 length: 13 residues. The V gene lost 1 base and the J gene lost 12 bases, with 16 bases spanning the gap. The CDR3 nucleotides are TGTGCCAGTAGTATAGTCGTAACAGGGCGGTGGTACGTC. Its protein is CASSIVVTGRWYV.

This clone has more than one count but fewer than ten. V usage is TRBV9 and J usage is TRBJ1-6, with D perhaps matching TRBD1 (5 bases). The CDR3 extends over 15 amino acids. V lost 5 bases to trimming and J lost 0 bases, with 9 bases between them. The germline gives CDR1 SGDLS, CDR2 YYNGEE. Here the CDR3 DNA reads TGTGCCAGCAGGCCGGGGACCTCCTATAATTCACCCCTCCACTTT. This gives the protein CASRPGTSYNSPLHF.

This sequence joins TRBV2 and TRBJ2-7; 8 positions agree with TRBD1. This CDR3 is 14 amino acids long. Germline CDR1 reads SNHLY; CDR2 reads FYNNEI. The ends lost 4 bases at V and 3 bases at J; junction bases unmatched: 5. The CDR3 DNA reads as TGTGCCAGCAGTGGCCAGGGGGCGGACTACGAGCAGTACGTC. Translation gives CASSGQGADYEQYV.

This clone has a single count. This chain joins TRBV5-8 and TRBJ2-3, with 7 nucleotides matching TRBD1. J was trimmed by 0 bases and V by 7 bases; bases with no gene match: 17. Germline CDR1 SGHTS, CDR2 YDEGEE. This CDR3 has 18 amino acids. This CDR3 is CASPASILTGQSTDTQYF. The CDR3 DNA sequence: TGTGCCAGCCCAGCTTCTATTTTGACAGGGCAAAGCACAGATACGCAGTATTTT. The full variable domain, with the rest looked up from reference TRBV5-8 and TRBJ2-3, is EAGVTQSPTHLIKTRGQQATLRCSPISGHTSVYWYQQALGLGLQFLLWYDEGEERNRGNFPPRFSGRQFPNYSSELNVNALELEDSALYLCASPASILTGQSTDTQYFGPGTRLTVL.

The V and J genes are TRBV6-2 or TRBV6-3 and TRBJ1-5, with D maybe TRBD1 (5 bases). The CDR3 loop spans 12 amino acids. Germline values: CDR1 MNHEY, CDR2 SVGEGT. V lost 6 bases and J 7 bases, leaving 10 bases between the germline ends. The DNA of the CDR3 is TGTGCCAGCAGCCTTAGACAGCAGCCCCAGCATTTT. Translated: CASSLRQQPQHF.

The chain has TRBV10-1 and TRBJ1-6; possible D gene TRBD1, 5 bases. Germline V gives CDR1 WNHNN, CDR2 SYGVQD (reference sequence). This CDR3 spans 13 amino acids. Trimming took 6 bases from V and 7 from J, leaving 10 bases between them. The CDR3 sequence: CASSPSGNSPLHF. CDR3 DNA: TGCGCCAGCAGCCCCTCAGGGAATTCACCCCTCCACTTT.

V and J are TRBV7-2 and TRBJ1-1; D may be TRBD1 (6 bases). The germline V and J ends were trimmed by 3 bases and 5 bases, with 13 bases remaining between them. The germline V gene encodes CDR1 SGHTA and CDR2 FQGNSA. CDR3 length: 14 amino acids. CDR3 in amino acids: CASSFGGGGTEAFF. CDR3 sequence (DNA): TGTGCCAGCAGCTTCGGGGGAGGGGGGACTGAAGCTTTCTTT. The variable domain in full, with the rest retrieved from reference TRBV7-2 and TRBJ1-1, is GAGVSQSPSNKVTEKGKDVELRCDPISGHTALYWYRQSLGQGLEFLIYFQGNSAPDKSGLPSDRFSAERTGGSVSTLTIQRTQQEDSAVYLCASSFGGGGTEAFFGQGTRLTVV.